This T cell receptor beta chain was captured in a study of shared clonotypes between healthy human individuals. Findings and limits, study-wide: Rarefaction analysis demonstrated incomplete sorted-subset sequencing notwithstanding large depth. Naive CD4 clonotype sharing across a handful of donors was about 5%.

A note on this clone: The antigen is not known.

Repertoires were generated with immunoSEQ multiplex PCR, while TCRdb's copy carries only in-frame clones and drops some. This sample carries some 1,900,000 clones, about 95% of them seen once, and the ten largest clones take 0.9% to 1.5%. The naive CD8 population came from CD45RO-negative cells selected for CCR7, without terminally differentiated effector memory CD45RA+ cells. The V gene lost 4 bases and the J gene lost 0 bases, with 15 bases spanning the gap. Germline CDR1 and CDR2: MNHNS and SASEGT. CDR3 length equals 17 residues. The rearrangement uses TRBV6-1 and TRBJ1-4; D gene unclear. The receptor was isolated from a man between 18 and 29 years old in good health. Material for sequencing was naive CD8+ T cells sorted from blood. The CDR3 protein is CASSAGVTRATNEKLFF. The CDR3 DNA is TGTGCCAGCAGTGCCGGAGTGACCCGCGCAACTAATGAAAAACTGTTTTTT.